This TCR beta chain was observed in a study of control samples from healthy donors and cancer patients. This CDR3 is 15 amino acids long. The J segment lost 4 bases and the V segment lost 7 bases, leaving 9 bases of the junction unmatched. Germline V gives CDR1 MNHEY, CDR2 SVGAGI. Repertoires were generated with immunoSEQ multiplex PCR, while TCRdb's copy carries only in-frame clones and drops some. This sample has 100,000 or so clones; around 88% occur once, and the top ten carry approximately 7.8%. What was sequenced was blood. The rearrangement uses TRBV6-5 and TRBJ2-7, with TRBD1 identical over 11 bases. The sequence was collected from a man aged 30 to 39 in good health. The CDR3 protein is CASKRPGTGGYEQYF. The CDR3 bases are TGTGCCAGCAAGCGTCCTGGGACAGGGGGATACGAGCAGTACTTC.